This note documents a single T cell receptor beta chain sequence. As yet, its antigen is unknown. These data are taken from a study of shared clonotypes between healthy human individuals. In germline, CDR1 is SNHLY, CDR2 FYNNEI. Trimming cost V 5 bases and J 4 bases; bases outside gene matches: 13. The CDR3 length is 17 residues. Regarding the study as a whole: Clonotypes shared by all four sorted-subset donors had higher generation probabilities than non-shared clonotypes.

The assay was immunoSEQ multiplex PCR, and TCRdb's table has in-frame clones only and misses some. Of about 610,000 clones listed, around 97% were seen once; the top ten hold 0.045% to 0.06%. The V and J genes are TRBV2 and TRBJ2-1, with 8 bases fitting TRBD2. Sequencing was carried out using naive CD4+ T cells sorted from blood. The subset is: CD45RA+ positively selected. The receptor's source is a woman aged 25 to 39 in good health. The CDR3 protein is CASSPLVGAGGYNEQFF. DNA for the CDR3: TGTGCCAGCAGTCCCCTTGTAGGGGCGGGAGGATACAATGAGCAGTTCTTC.